A selection of T cell receptor beta chains follows, all from one sample in a study of T-cell memory formation after mild COVID-19. A single record per CDR3 protein comes from TCRdb applying MiXCR to the 5' RACE reads. The sample includes 65,000 to 95,000 distinct CDR3 sequences, 10% to 15% of them seen just once. The sequenced material came from PBMCs or a T cell subset sorted from them (not recorded which). The receptors come from a young man who had mild COVID-19 (a few samples of this study predate the infection). Cell type and time point are not known. CDR3s include the opening cysteine and the closing phenylalanine or tryptophan. The order of the fields is D gene, J gene, V gene, clone size, CDR3 DNA, CDR3 protein. The D gene is left open where the match is weak. The size field is filled for only some rows; it gives once, few, many or a size class.

D: TRBD2
J: TRBJ2-3
V: TRBV20-1
size: NA
DNA: TGCAGTGCCCTTCGACTAGCGGGGGGCCGACAATTCACAGATACGCAGTATTTT
CDR3: CSALRLAGGRQFTDTQYF

D: TRBD1
J: TRBJ2-5
V: TRBV4-1
size: NA
DNA: TGCGCCAGCAGCCCATCAGGGGGCGCGGGGGAGACCCAGTACTTC
CDR3: CASSPSGGAGETQYF

D: NA
J: TRBJ2-3
V: TRBV12-3/TRBV12-4
size: few
DNA: TGTGCCAGCAGTTTTGGGGGGGGGCTTACAGATACGCAGTATTTT
CDR3: CASSFGGGLTDTQYF

D: TRBD1
J: TRBJ1-4
V: TRBV27
size: few
DNA: TGTGCCAGCAGTTTAACTAACCCGGGACAGGGTCATTGGGGTAATGAAAAACTGTTTTTT
CDR3: CASSLTNPGQGHWGNEKLFF

D: NA
J: TRBJ1-2
V: TRBV7-9
size: many
DNA: TGTGCCAGCAGCCACCCCCGGGGCCGGCATGGCTACACCTTC
CDR3: CASSHPRGRHGYTF

D: NA
J: TRBJ1-6
V: TRBV21-1
size: NA
DNA: TGTGCCAGGAGGCCCCGGAGGGGCGATAATTCACCCCTCCACTTT
CDR3: CARRPRRGDNSPLHF

D: NA
J: TRBJ2-1
V: TRBV3-1
size: few
DNA: TGTGCCAGCAGCCAAGGGGACCGTCCGGGTGGGGATGAGCAGTTCTTC
CDR3: CASSQGDRPGGDEQFF

D: TRBD1
J: TRBJ2-5
V: TRBV29-1
size: few
DNA: TGCAGCGTCGACAGGGGGCAACAGACCCAGTACTTC
CDR3: CSVDRGQQTQYF

D: NA
J: TRBJ1-2
V: TRBV3-1
size: many
DNA: TGTGCCAGCAGCCAAGACCTCGGGCAGGGACGCGATGGCTACACCTTC
CDR3: CASSQDLGQGRDGYTF

D: TRBD1
J: TRBJ1-6
V: TRBV6-5
size: NA
DNA: TGTGCCAGCAGCTACAGGGGTATGGTGTCACCCCTCCACTTT
CDR3: CASSYRGMVSPLHF

D: NA
J: TRBJ1-1
V: TRBV7-9
size: NA
DNA: TGTGCCAGCATCTACCCGAACACTGAAGCTTTCTTT
CDR3: CASIYPNTEAFF

D: NA
J: TRBJ2-7
V: TRBV19
size: many
DNA: TGTGCCAGTAGTTTCTCGGACGGGTACGAGCAGTACTTC
CDR3: CASSFSDGYEQYF

D: TRBD2
J: TRBJ2-3
V: TRBV20-1
size: many
DNA: TGCAGTGGGACCTCAAGCGGGGATGACCTGAATACGCAGTATTTT
CDR3: CSGTSSGDDLNTQYF

D: TRBD1
J: TRBJ2-3
V: TRBV5-1
size: many
DNA: TGCGCCAGCAGCCTAGGTGGACAGGGGGGGTCTGATACGCAGTATTTT
CDR3: CASSLGGQGGSDTQYF

D: NA
J: TRBJ2-5
V: TRBV7-3
size: many
DNA: TGTGCCAGCAGCTTAACCGGGGGTCAAGGAGAGACCCAGTACTTC
CDR3: CASSLTGGQGETQYF

D: NA
J: TRBJ2-5
V: TRBV9
size: NA
DNA: TGTGCCAGCAGCTCAGGGACTGGAGAGACCCAGTACTTC
CDR3: CASSSGTGETQYF

D: NA
J: TRBJ1-5
V: TRBV12-3/TRBV12-4
size: NA
DNA: TGTGCCAGCAGCCAACAGGGAAGCTCCCAGCCCCAGCATTTT
CDR3: CASSQQGSSQPQHF

D: NA
J: TRBJ1-4
V: TRBV6-5
size: NA
DNA: TGTGCCAGCAGTTGGTACGGGTTGGGTGAAAAACTGTTTTTT
CDR3: CASSWYGLGEKLFF

D: TRBD1
J: TRBJ2-5
V: TRBV20-1
size: few
DNA: TGCAGTGCAAATTCCCGGGACAGGCCCTTCAGGACCCAGTACTTC
CDR3: CSANSRDRPFRTQYF

D: NA
J: TRBJ2-3
V: TRBV18
size: NA
DNA: TGTGCCAGCTCACCAAGGGGGGACTTCTCCACAGATACGCAGTATTTT
CDR3: CASSPRGDFSTDTQYF

D: NA
J: TRBJ1-1
V: TRBV4-1
size: many
DNA: TGCGCCAGCAGCCAAGGACCACCAGGAGGCACTGAAGCTTTCTTT
CDR3: CASSQGPPGGTEAFF

D: NA
J: TRBJ2-1
V: TRBV4-1
size: NA
DNA: TGCGCCAGCAGCCAAGATCTCGCAGGACCCCCATTAAGCTCCTACAATGAGCAGTTCTTC
CDR3: CASSQDLAGPPLSSYNEQFF

D: NA
J: TRBJ1-2
V: TRBV7-3
size: few
DNA: TGTGCCAGCAGCCCGCTCGGGCCGATGGACTATGGCTACACCTTC
CDR3: CASSPLGPMDYGYTF